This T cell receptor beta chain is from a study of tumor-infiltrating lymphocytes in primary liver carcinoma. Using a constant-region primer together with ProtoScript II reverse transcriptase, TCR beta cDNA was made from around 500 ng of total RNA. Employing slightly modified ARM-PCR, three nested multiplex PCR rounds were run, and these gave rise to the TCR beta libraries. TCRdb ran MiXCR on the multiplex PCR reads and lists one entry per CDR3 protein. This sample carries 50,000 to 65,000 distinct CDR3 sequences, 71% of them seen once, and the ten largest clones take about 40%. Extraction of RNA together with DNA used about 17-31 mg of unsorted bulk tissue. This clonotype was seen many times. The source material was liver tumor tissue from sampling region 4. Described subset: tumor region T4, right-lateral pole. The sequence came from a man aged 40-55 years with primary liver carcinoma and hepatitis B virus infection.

The CDR3 loop reads CASRAQGTLELFF. CDR3 DNA: TGTGCCAGCAGGGCCCAGGGTACCTTAGAGCTGTTTTTT. This chain uses TRBV12-3 or TRBV12-4 with TRBJ2-2, with D perhaps matching TRBD1 (5 bases). CDR3 length equals 13 residues. V was pared by 6 bases and J by 11 bases, with 16 bases between.